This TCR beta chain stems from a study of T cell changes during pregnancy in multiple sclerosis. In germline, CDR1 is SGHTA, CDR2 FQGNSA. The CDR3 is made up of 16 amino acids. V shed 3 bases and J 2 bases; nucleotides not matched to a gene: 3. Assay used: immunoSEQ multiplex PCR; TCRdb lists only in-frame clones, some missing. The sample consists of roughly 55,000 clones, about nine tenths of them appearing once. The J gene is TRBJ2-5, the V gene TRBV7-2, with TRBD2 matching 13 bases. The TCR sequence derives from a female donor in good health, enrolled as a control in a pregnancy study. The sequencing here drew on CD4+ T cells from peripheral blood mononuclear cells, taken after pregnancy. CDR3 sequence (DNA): TGTGCCAGCAGCTTGTCACTAGCGGGGGGGCAAGAGACCCAGTACTTC. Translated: CASSLSLAGGQETQYF.